The 26 T cell receptor beta chains presented below share a single source sample, sequenced in a study of cytomegalovirus exposure and HLA in healthy donors. The primer mix had 60 Vbeta and 13 Jbeta primers. TCRdb keeps only in-frame clones here, not all; method: immunoSEQ multiplex PCR. The table includes 130,000 or so clones, 82% detected once. Sequenced: PBMCs. The receptors stem from a woman aged 18-29 years in good health and CMV-seronegative.

This chain uses TRBV15 with TRBJ1-4; no clear D. The germline gives CDR1 LNHNV, CDR2 YYDKDF (reference sequence). V lost 0 bases and J lost 5, with 16 bases in between. This CDR3 spans 17 amino acids. As DNA, the CDR3 is TGTGCCACCAGCAGAGAGGCCGTCCGCTCCCCAAATGAAAAACTGTTTTTT. The encoded protein is CATSREAVRSPNEKLFF.

The chain recombines TRBV30 with TRBJ1-5; D might be TRBD1 (5 bases). The germline V gene has CDR1 GTSNPN and CDR2 SVGIG (reference sequence). V was pared by 3 bases and J by 0 bases, with 21 bases between. The CDR3 consists of 18 residues. The CDR3 loop reads CAWSGGKLGTYSNQPQHF. As DNA, the CDR3 is TGTGCCTGGAGCGGCGGGAAACTTGGGACTTATAGCAATCAGCCCCAGCATTTT.

The chain combines TRBV5-1 with TRBJ1-1; D perhaps matches TRBD1 (6 bases). The V and J ends lost 0 bases and 2 bases respectively, with 14 bases between them. Germline V gene sequence: CDR1 SGHRS, CDR2 YFSETQ. This CDR3 is 16 amino acids long. In nucleotides, the CDR3 is TGCGCCAGCAGCTTGGGGTCTACAGGGATCAACACTGAAGCTTTCTTT. As protein: CASSLGSTGINTEAFF.

The chain recombines TRBV13 with TRBJ2-6; 7 bases align to TRBD1. Per germline, CDR1 PRHDT and CDR2 FYEKMQ (reference sequence). Trimming cost V 3 bases and J 3 bases; bases outside gene matches: 5. The CDR3 is made up of 16 amino acids. CDR3 nucleotides: TGTGCCAGCAGCTTTCAAGGGGGCGATGGGGCCAACGTCCTGACTTTC. It specifies CASSFQGGDGANVLTF.

The V and J genes are TRBV12-5 and TRBJ1-1; D perhaps matches TRBD1 (5 bases). Germline-derived CDR1 and CDR2 are LGHNT and FRNRAP. V was pared by 6 bases and J by 0 bases, with 11 bases between. CDR3 length: 14 amino acids. DNA of the CDR3: TGTGCTAGTGGCCTGCAGGGCATGAACACTGAAGCTTTCTTT. Translated: CASGLQGMNTEAFF.

This chain connects TRBV19 to TRBJ2-7; 7 positions agree with TRBD1. This CDR3 has 16 amino acids. The J segment lost 2 bases and the V segment lost 7 bases, leaving 14 bases of the junction unmatched. Germline V CDR1 and CDR2: LNHDA, SQIVND (reference sequence). Here the CDR3 DNA reads TGTGCCAGTACCATTTCACACCGACAGGGAGCCTACGAGCAGTACTTC. The encoded protein is CASTISHRQGAYEQYF.

The chain joins TRBV7-6 to TRBJ1-5; D might be TRBD1 (6 bases). The CDR3 runs to 19 residues. Trimming pared 4 bases from V and 3 bases from J, leaving 25 bases between. Germline-derived CDR1 and CDR2 are SGHVS and FNYEAQ. The CDR3 DNA reads TGTGCCAGCAGCTCACCTTTTGGGTGGGGACACCAATTCAATCAGCCCCAGCATTTT. Translated: CASSSPFGWGHQFNQPQHF.

The chain joins TRBV6-6 to TRBJ1-4; 10 bases line up with TRBD1. The CDR3 length is 14 residues. Germline V gene lookup returns CDR1 MNHNY and CDR2 SVGAGI (reference sequence). Trimming removed 5 bases from V and 8 bases from J; junction bases left unmatched: 5. The CDR3 nucleotides read TGTGCCAGCAGTACTCAGACAGGGGGCGAAAAACTGTTTTTT. Encoded protein: CASSTQTGGEKLFF.

The J gene is TRBJ2-3, the V gene TRBV7-6; TRBD2 aligns across 8 bases. The V segment lost 4 bases and the J segment 4 bases; nucleotides outside the gene matches: 7. Per germline, CDR1 SGHVS and CDR2 FNYEAQ. The CDR3 totals 15 residues. The CDR3 is CASSSPGGPADTQYF. DNA of the CDR3: TGTGCCAGCAGCTCTCCGGGAGGGCCGGCAGATACGCAGTATTTT.

This clone was picked up a small number of times. The chain combines TRBV7-9 with TRBJ1-2; 7 nucleotides align to TRBD1. Germline CDR1 SEHNR, CDR2 FQNEAQ (reference sequence). This CDR3 is 12 amino acids long. CDR3 sequence: CVKGGDHYGYTF. The DNA of the CDR3 is TGTGTTAAAGGGGGCGATCACTATGGCTACACCTTC.

The chain is built from TRBV5-1 and TRBJ2-3; 7 bases are a match to TRBD2. CDR1 SGHRS and CDR2 YFSETQ come from the germline V gene. This CDR3 spans 13 amino acids. The J segment lost 4 bases and the V segment lost 4 bases, leaving 3 bases of the junction unmatched. The chain's CDR3 is CASSGGGPDTQYF. The CDR3 DNA follows: TGCGCCAGCAGCGGCGGGGGACCAGATACGCAGTATTTT. Drawing the rest from reference TRBV5-1 and TRBJ2-3, the complete variable domain is KAGVTQTPRYLIKTRGQQVTLSCSPISGHRSVSWYQQTPGQGLQFLFEYFSETQRNKGNFPGRFSGRQFSNSRSEMNVSTLELGDSALYLCASSGGGPDTQYFGPGTRLTVL.

The chain employs TRBV5-1 and TRBJ2-5, with D possibly being TRBD2 (5 bases). The DNA end is more similar to TRBJ2-7, so the J call may be wrong. Germline V lookup: CDR1 SGHRS, CDR2 YFSETQ. CDR3 length: 14 amino acids. The CDR3 loop is CASSLASGPYEQYF. CDR3 DNA: TGCGCCAGCAGCTTGGCCAGCGGCCCCTACGAGCAGTACTTC.

This chain joins TRBV18 and TRBJ1-1; D gene ambiguous. V lost 6 bases and J 0 bases, leaving 11 bases between the germline ends. The CDR3 is 14 amino acids. Germline lookup yields CDR1 KGHSH and CDR2 LQKENI. As DNA, the CDR3 is TGTGCCAGCTCGCCATCTCACTTGAACACTGAAGCTTTCTTT. Translating it yields CASSPSHLNTEAFF.

On this clone: This CDR3 is also generated by other DNA sequences in the sample. This chain uses TRBV4-3 with TRBJ1-3; maybe TRBD1 (5 bases). CDR1 is LGHNA, CDR2 YSLEER, per germline. V was clipped by 3 bases and J by 8 bases, with 11 bases between them. CDR3 size: 13 residues. The CDR3 DNA reads as TGCGCCAGCAGCCAGGCGCTAGGGGACACCATATATTTT. Translating gives CASSQALGDTIYF.

This clone was observed a single time. This chain links TRBV5-6 with TRBJ2-4, with 8 nucleotides matching TRBD1. J lost 2 bases, V lost 4 bases, and 2 bases had no gene match. This CDR3 spans 14 amino acids. Germline CDR1 and CDR2: SGHDT and YYEEEE. As DNA, the CDR3 is TGTGCCAGCAGCCGACAGGGGACCAAAAACATTCAGTACTTC. The encoded protein is CASSRQGTKNIQYF.

The chain is built from TRBV7-2 and TRBJ1-1, with 7 bases aligning to TRBD1. The CDR3 spans 15 residues. Germline CDR1 reads SGHTA; CDR2 reads FQGNSA. Unmatched junction bases numbered 5, after V lost 1 base and J lost 3 bases. CDR3 amino acids: CASSLETGPYTEAFF. CDR3 coding DNA: TGTGCCAGCAGCTTAGAGACAGGGCCCTACACTGAAGCTTTCTTT.

The rearrangement uses TRBV10-3 and TRBJ2-7; 13 bases agree with TRBD2. CDR1 and CDR2 from the germline V gene are ENHRY and SYGVKD. The CDR3 runs to 16 residues. With 6 bases clipped from V and 2 bases from J, the junction kept 7 bases outside the gene matches. CDR3 region: CAIRETSGGNTYEQYF. The CDR3 DNA reads as TGTGCCATCAGAGAGACTAGCGGGGGGAATACCTACGAGCAGTACTTC.

The chain uses TRBV25-1 and TRBJ1-1; D is perhaps TRBD1 (6 bases). This CDR3 is 16 amino acids long. V shed 0 bases and J shed 4 bases, with 15 bases lying between them. From germline, CDR1 is MGHDK and CDR2 SYGVNS. Here the CDR3 DNA reads TGTGCCAGCAGTGAATATGGCAGAGGGGGGGGCACTGAAGCTTTCTTT. As protein: CASSEYGRGGGTEAFF.

The J gene is TRBJ1-1, the V gene TRBV10-2; D is unresolved. This CDR3 region has 13 residues. Trimming took 10 bases from V and 0 from J, leaving 12 bases between them. The germline CDR1 and CDR2 sequences are WSHSY and SAAADI. The CDR3 region is CATRTGMNTEAFF. Here the CDR3 DNA reads TGCGCCACCAGGACGGGGATGAACACTGAAGCTTTCTTT.

The sample holds one count of this clone. The CDR3 here is CSALTGAAYEQYF. The CDR3 bases are TGCAGCGCTCTGACAGGGGCGGCCTACGAGCAGTACTTC. This chain uses TRBV29-1 with TRBJ2-7; the match to TRBD1 covers 8 bases. Germline CDR1 and CDR2: SQVTM and ANQGSEA. V lost 7 bases to trimming and J lost 2 bases; unmatched junction nucleotides: 7. The CDR3 length is 13 residues.

This chain joins TRBV9 and TRBJ2-1; 15 bases are shared with TRBD2. Germline V CDR1 and CDR2: SGDLS, YYNGEE. Trimming removed 3 bases from V and 3 bases from J; junction bases left unmatched: 4. This CDR3 has 17 residues. As DNA, the CDR3 is TGTGCCAGCAGCGCGGGACTAGCGGGGGGTCTCTACAATGAGCAGTTCTTC. This gives the protein CASSAGLAGGLYNEQFF. The full variable domain, rest sourced from reference TRBV9 and TRBJ2-1, is DSGVTQTPKHLITATGQRVTLRCSPRSGDLSVYWYQQSLDQGLQFLIQYYNGEERAKGNILERFSAQQFPDLHSELNLSSLELGDSALYFCASSAGLAGGLYNEQFFGPGTRLTVL.

In its sample, this clone was seen a few times. The chain links TRBV6-5 to TRBJ1-2, with no clear D. The CDR3 length is 14 residues. V lost 7 bases and J lost 4, with 16 bases in between. Germline V gives CDR1 MNHEY, CDR2 SVGAGI. The CDR3 nucleotides are TGTGCCAGCACCTCCGGGGTTGCCATCTATGGCTACACCTTC. Translation gives CASTSGVAIYGYTF.

The V gene is TRBV27, the J gene TRBJ2-5; the match to TRBD1 covers 11 bases. Germline V CDR1 and CDR2: MNHEY, SMNVEV (reference sequence). V lost 7 bases to trimming and J lost 3 bases; unmatched junction nucleotides: 7. The CDR3 spans 15 residues. CDR3 loop: CASKSWGQGEETQYF. DNA of the CDR3: TGTGCCAGCAAGAGCTGGGGACAGGGGGAAGAGACCCAGTACTTC.

The chain recombines TRBV7-9 with TRBJ1-4; D remains unclear. There are 15 residues in the CDR3. V shed 4 bases and J shed 8 bases, with 17 bases lying between them. CDR1 is SEHNR, CDR2 FQNEAQ, per germline (reference sequence). The CDR3 DNA follows: TGTGCCAGCAGCTCAATCGCCAGGCGGGTAGAAAAACTGTTTTTT. It yields the protein CASSSIARRVEKLFF.

For this clone: The same CDR3 is also encoded by other DNA sequences in this sample. The chain recombines TRBV5-1 with TRBJ2-1; D is ambiguous. This CDR3 contains 12 residues. V was clipped by 2 bases and J by 7 bases, with 7 bases between them. Germline CDR1 SGHRS, CDR2 YFSETQ. The CDR3 DNA is TGCGCCAGCAGCTTAACAACGAATGAGCAGTTCTTC. Encoded protein: CASSLTTNEQFF.

V and J are TRBV5-8 and TRBJ1-1; D is unclear. Trimming removed 1 base at V and 3 bases at J, with 16 bases between. Germline CDR1 and CDR2: SGHTS and YDEGEE. This CDR3 is 16 amino acids long. CDR3 bases: TGTGCCAGCAGCTTGAGCAGGCCGGTGTTAGACACTGAAGCTTTCTTT. This gives the protein CASSLSRPVLDTEAFF.